This T cell receptor (beta chain) was captured by sequencing in a study of T cells expressing NK-cell markers. Study information: Obtained from sorted CD3+CD56+NKG2C+, CD3+CD56+NKG2C- and CD3+CD56-NKG2C+ T cells were the TCR beta repertoires. Seven of eight sequenced donors tested HCMV-seropositive; one tested seronegative.

Worth noting for this clonotype: The antigen is not known.

General study findings and limits: Among a few donors, these clonotypes also ranked first in the CD3+CD56-NKG2C+ fraction. Evidence did not settle whether expanded NKG2C+ T cell clones targeted HCMV.

This CDR3 region has 15 residues. Germline CDR1 and CDR2: SGHDT and YYEEEE. For each CDR3 protein, TCRdb gives one entry from its re-call of the 5' RACE reads, without DNA. This sample carries 300,000 to 450,000 distinct CDR3 sequences, with over 4% going to the ten biggest clones. This sequence was found in a man aged 18-70 years in good health. The chain links TRBV5-6 to TRBJ1-5; TCRdb selects TRBD1, and the lack of DNA leaves this call unchecked. Input material: blood T cells: a sorted CD56 or NKG2C T cell subset, CD4+ or CD8+ T cells, or bulk PBMC T cells (not recorded which). CDR3 residues: CASSTWDGGIQPQHF.